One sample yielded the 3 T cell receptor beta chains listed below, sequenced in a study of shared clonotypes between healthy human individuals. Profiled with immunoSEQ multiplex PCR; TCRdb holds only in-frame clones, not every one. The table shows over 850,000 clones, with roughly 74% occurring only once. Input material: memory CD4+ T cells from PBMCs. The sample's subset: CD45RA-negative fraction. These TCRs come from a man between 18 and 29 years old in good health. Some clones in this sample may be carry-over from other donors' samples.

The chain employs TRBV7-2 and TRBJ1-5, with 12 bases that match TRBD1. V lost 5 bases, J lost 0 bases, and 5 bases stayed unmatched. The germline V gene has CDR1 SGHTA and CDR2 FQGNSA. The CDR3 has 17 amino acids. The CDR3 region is CASSPWDRGHSNQPQHF. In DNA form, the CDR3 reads TGTGCCAGCAGCCCCTGGGACAGGGGGCATAGCAATCAGCCCCAGCATTTT.

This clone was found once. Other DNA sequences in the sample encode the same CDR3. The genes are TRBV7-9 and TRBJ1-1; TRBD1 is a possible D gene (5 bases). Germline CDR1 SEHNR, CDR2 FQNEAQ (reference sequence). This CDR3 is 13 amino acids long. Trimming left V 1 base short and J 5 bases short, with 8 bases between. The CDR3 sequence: CASSLEEGTEAFF. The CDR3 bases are TGTGCCAGCAGCTTAGAAGAGGGGACTGAAGCTTTCTTT.

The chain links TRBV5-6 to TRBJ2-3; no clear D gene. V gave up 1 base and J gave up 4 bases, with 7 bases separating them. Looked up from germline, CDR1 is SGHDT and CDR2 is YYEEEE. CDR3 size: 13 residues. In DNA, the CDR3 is TGTGCCAGCAGCTTGATTCGGGCAGATACGCAGTATTTT. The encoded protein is CASSLIRADTQYF.